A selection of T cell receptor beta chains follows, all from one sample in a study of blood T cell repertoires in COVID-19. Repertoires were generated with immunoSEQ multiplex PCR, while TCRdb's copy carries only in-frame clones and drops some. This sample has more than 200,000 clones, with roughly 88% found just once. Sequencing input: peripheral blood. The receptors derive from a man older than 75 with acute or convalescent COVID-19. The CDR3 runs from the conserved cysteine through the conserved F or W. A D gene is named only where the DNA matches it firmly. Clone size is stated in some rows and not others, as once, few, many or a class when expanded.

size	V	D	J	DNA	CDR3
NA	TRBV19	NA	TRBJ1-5	TGTGCCTCATCCCCCAGCGGGGCTGGCAATCAGCCCCAGCATTTT	CASSPSGAGNQPQHF
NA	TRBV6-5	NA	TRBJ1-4	TGTGCCAGCAGAGTGAGTTTGAATGAAAAACTGTTTTTT	CASRVSLNEKLFF
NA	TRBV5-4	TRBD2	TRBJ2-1	TGTGCCAGCAGCCTAGCGGGAGTGTGGGAGCAGTTCTTC	CASSLAGVWEQFF
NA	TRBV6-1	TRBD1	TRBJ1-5	TGTGCCAGCAGTGCCCCACGCAGGGGGGCCTATAAAGTAAATCAGCCCCAGCATTTT	CASSAPRRGAYKVNQPQHF
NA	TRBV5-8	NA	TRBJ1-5	TGTGCCAGCAGCGGCGCCCGGGGTCTCAATCAGCCCCAGCATTTT	CASSGARGLNQPQHF
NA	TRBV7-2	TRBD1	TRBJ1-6	TGTGCCAGCAGTCTTACCGGGACAGCTAATTCACCCCTCCACTTT	CASSLTGTANSPLHF
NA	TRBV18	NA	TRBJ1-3	TGTGCCAGCTCACGCGGGACCTCCGAACGTGGAAACACCATATATTTT	CASSRGTSERGNTIYF
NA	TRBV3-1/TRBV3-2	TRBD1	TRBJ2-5	TGTGCCAGCAGCCCGGTCCGGTCACAGGGGCCCCAAGAGACCCAGTACTTC	CASSPVRSQGPQETQYF
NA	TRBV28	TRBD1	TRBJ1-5	TGTGCCAGCACCCCCAGGGGCAGGGGGTCTGGTCAGCCCCAGCATTTT	CASTPRGRGSGQPQHF
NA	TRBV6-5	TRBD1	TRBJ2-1	TGTGCCAGCAGTTATCCGGGACAGGGACACAATGAGCAGTTCTTC	CASSYPGQGHNEQFF
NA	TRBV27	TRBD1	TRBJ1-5	TGTGCCAGTTCCCGGGACAGGGGGGGCAATCAGCCCCAGCATTTT	CASSRDRGGNQPQHF
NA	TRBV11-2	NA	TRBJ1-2	TGTGCCAGCAGCTTGAACAGGGAAAACTATGGCTACACCTTC	CASSLNRENYGYTF
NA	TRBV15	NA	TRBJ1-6	TGTGCCACCAGCAGAGACAGGGGTCCAATCGCACCCCTCCACTTT	CATSRDRGPIAPLHF
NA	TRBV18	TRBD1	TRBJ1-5	TGTGCCAGCTCACCTGGACAGGGCAGCCAGCCCCAGCATTTT	CASSPGQGSQPQHF
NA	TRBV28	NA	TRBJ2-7	TGTGCCAGCAGTTTATTCCAATCGGTCCGGGGCTCCTACGAGCAGTACTTC	CASSLFQSVRGSYEQYF
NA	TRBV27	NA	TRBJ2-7	TGTGCCAGCAGTTTATCAGGACACAGCTCCTACGAGCAGTACTTC	CASSLSGHSSYEQYF
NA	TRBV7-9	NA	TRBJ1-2	TGTGCCAGCAGCCCGAGCTATGGCTACACCTTC	CASSPSYGYTF
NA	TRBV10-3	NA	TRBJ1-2	TGTGCCATCAGTGAGTCGATGGCACCTAACTATGGCTACACCTTC	CAISESMAPNYGYTF
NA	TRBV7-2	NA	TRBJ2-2	TGTGCCAGCAGCTTAAGGGGGGGCTCGAACACCGGGGAGCTGTTTTTT	CASSLRGGSNTGELFF
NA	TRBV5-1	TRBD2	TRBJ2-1	TGCGCCAGCAGATACCGACTAGCGGGAGCCGGGGGGAATGAGCAGTTCTTC	CASRYRLAGAGGNEQFF
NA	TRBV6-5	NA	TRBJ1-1	TGTGCCAGCAGTTACGCCACGGGAGGGGCTGAAGCTTTCTTT	CASSYATGGAEAFF
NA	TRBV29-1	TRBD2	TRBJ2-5	TGCAGCGCCGGGACTAGCGGGAGGGAGACCCAGTACTTC	CSAGTSGRETQYF
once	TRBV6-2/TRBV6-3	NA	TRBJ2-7	TGTGCCAGCAGTTACCAGGGGAGAAGCTCCTACGAGCAGTACTTC	CASSYQGRSSYEQYF
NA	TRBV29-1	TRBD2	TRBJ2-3	TGCAGCGCGGGGGGTGGGACTAGCGGGAGGGTAGATACGCAGTATTTT	CSAGGGTSGRVDTQYF
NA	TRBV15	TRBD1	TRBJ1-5	TGTGCCACCAGCAGCCACGGACAGGGTGGAAATCAGCCCCAGCATTTT	CATSSHGQGGNQPQHF
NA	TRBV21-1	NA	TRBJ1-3	TGTGCCAGCAGCAAAGAGGGGGGGAGGGGCACCCTCTCTGGAAACACCATATATTTT	CASSKEGGRGTLSGNTIYF
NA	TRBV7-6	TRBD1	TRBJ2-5	TGTGCCAGCAGCTTAGGGGGACAGGGACAAGAGACCCAGTACTTC	CASSLGGQGQETQYF
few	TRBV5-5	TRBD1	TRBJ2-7	TGTGCCAGCAGCTTCGGGACAGGGGCCCACTACGAGCAGTACTTC	CASSFGTGAHYEQYF
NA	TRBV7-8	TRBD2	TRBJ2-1	TGTGCCAGCAGCTCGGGGACTAGCGGAATAAGTAGCTCCTACAATGAGCAGTTCTTC	CASSSGTSGISSSYNEQFF
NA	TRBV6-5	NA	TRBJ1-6	TGTGCCAGCAGTTACGACGGCAGGGTAGGATCACCCCTCCACTTT	CASSYDGRVGSPLHF
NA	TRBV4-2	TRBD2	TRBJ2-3	TGTGCCAGCAGCCAAGAAGAAACTAGCGGCTCTAGCACAGATACGCAGTATTTT	CASSQEETSGSSTDTQYF
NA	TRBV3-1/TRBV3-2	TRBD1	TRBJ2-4	TGTGCCAGCAGCCAGAGACAGGGGACAGACAAAAACATTCAGTACTTC	CASSQRQGTDKNIQYF
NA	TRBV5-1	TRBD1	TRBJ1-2	TGCGCCAGCAGCTATAATACCGGGACAGCGATCTATGGCTACACCTTC	CASSYNTGTAIYGYTF
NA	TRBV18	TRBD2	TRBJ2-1	TGTGCCAGCTCGCCGACTAGCGGGGTCTACAATGAGCAGTTCTTC	CASSPTSGVYNEQFF
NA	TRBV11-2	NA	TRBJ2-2	TGTGCCAGCAGGCAACTACTCACCGGGGAGCTGTTTTTT	CASRQLLTGELFF
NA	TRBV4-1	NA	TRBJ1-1	TGCGCCAGCAGCCAAGCAGGATCCGGCACTGAAGCTTTCTTT	CASSQAGSGTEAFF
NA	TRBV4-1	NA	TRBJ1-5	TGCGCCAGCAGAAAAAGCCGAAGTAGCAATCAGCCCCAGCATTTT	CASRKSRSSNQPQHF
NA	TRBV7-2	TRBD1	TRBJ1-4	TGTGCCAGCAGCCGGTTTGGGGACAGGGGGAACGAAAAACTGTTTTTT	CASSRFGDRGNEKLFF
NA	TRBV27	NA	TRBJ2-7	TGTGCCAGCAGTATAGACAGGGGAGGGGTATACGAGCAGTACTTC	CASSIDRGGVYEQYF
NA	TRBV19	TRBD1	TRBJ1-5	TGTGCCAGTAGGACTTTGACAGGGGGGGACGATCAGCCCCAGCATTTT	CASRTLTGGDDQPQHF
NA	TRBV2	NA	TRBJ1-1	TGTGCCAGCAGTGAAACAGAGAACACTGAAGCTTTCTTT	CASSETENTEAFF
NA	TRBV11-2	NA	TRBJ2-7	TGTGCCAGCAGCTTAGTTCGGGGGGCCGGCGAGCAGTACTTC	CASSLVRGAGEQYF
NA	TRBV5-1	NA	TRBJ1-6	TGCGCCAGCAGCTTAACGCGTACCTATAATTCACCCCTCCACTTT	CASSLTRTYNSPLHF
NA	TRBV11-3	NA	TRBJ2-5	TGTGCCAGCAGCCGCCCCGGAGAGACCCAGTACTTC	CASSRPGETQYF
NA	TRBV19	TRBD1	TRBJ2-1	TGTGCCACCTCCAGGGGGCGACAGAATGAGCAGTTCTTC	CATSRGRQNEQFF
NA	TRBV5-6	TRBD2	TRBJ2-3	TGTGCCAGCAGCTTGGTGCTAGCGGAGTTGGTAGATACGCAGTATTTT	CASSLVLAELVDTQYF
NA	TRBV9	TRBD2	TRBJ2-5	TGTGCCAGCAGCCGAACTAGCGGGCCGCAAGAGACCCAGTACTTC	CASSRTSGPQETQYF
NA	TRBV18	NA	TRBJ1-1	TGTGCCAGCTCAACCGGTGGTGCGCAAGCTTTCTTT	CASSTGGAQAFF
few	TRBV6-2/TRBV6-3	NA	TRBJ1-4	TGTGCCAGCAGTGGCAGGCGTTATGAAAAACTGTTTTTT	CASSGRRYEKLFF
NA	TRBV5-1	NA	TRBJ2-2	TGCGCCAGCAGCTTGGGGCTGCCCGTCACCGGGGAGCTGTTTTTT	CASSLGLPVTGELFF
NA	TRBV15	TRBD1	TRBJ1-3	TGTGCCACCAGCAGGGGAACAGGGGCCTCTGGAAACACCATATATTTT	CATSRGTGASGNTIYF